These T cell receptor beta chains were read from a single sample in a study of T-cell reconstitution after alpha-beta-depleted transplantation in children. TCRdb reanalysed the PCR reads using MiXCR and keeps one entry per CDR3 protein. The data contain hundreds of thousands of distinct CDR3 sequences, over 8% of them seen just once; the ten biggest clones take up around 9.1%. This material consisted of PBMCs from the stem cell graft donor, taken from the stem cell graft. The receptor set was obtained from a human donor who donated a stem cell graft to a child with SCID. CDR3s include the opening cysteine and the closing phenylalanine or tryptophan. D genes are given only for firm matches. Clone size is given for some rows only: seen once, a few or many times, or a class if the clone is expanded.

TRBV24-1,-,TRBJ1-6,14,many,TGTGCCACCGCAGATTATTCGACCAATTCACCCCTCCACTTT,CATADYSTNSPLHF
TRBV3-1,-,TRBJ2-5,14,few,TGTGCCAGCAGCCAAGAACAGATACAAGAGACCCAGTACTTC,CASSQEQIQETQYF
TRBV6-6,-,TRBJ2-7,12,many,TGTGCCAGCAGTTACTCGGGGGTCGAGCAGTACTTC,CASSYSGVEQYF
TRBV20-1,-,TRBJ2-1,13,many,TGCAGTGCCGCCGGCCAGGGGAGAAATGAGCAGTTCTTC,CSAAGQGRNEQFF
TRBV12-3/TRBV12-4,TRBD1,TRBJ2-4,13,few,TGTGCCAGCAGCACCCAACAGGGGAACATTCAGTACTTC,CASSTQQGNIQYF
TRBV5-1,-,TRBJ1-1,13,few,TGCGCCAGCAGCACCGATAGGAGCACTGAAGCTTTCTTT,CASSTDRSTEAFF
TRBV7-2,-,TRBJ1-5,16,-,TGTGCCAGCAGCTTAGAGTGGGTTAGTCGCAATCAGCCCCAGCATTTT,CASSLEWVSRNQPQHF
TRBV6-1,-,TRBJ2-2,15,-,TGTGCCAGCGCCCAGAGGACATCGAACACCGGGGAGCTGTTTTTT,CASAQRTSNTGELFF
TRBV3-1,-,TRBJ1-1,13,-,TGTGCCAGCAGCCAAGATGTGAGGGCCGAAGCTTTCTTT,CASSQDVRAEAFF
TRBV11-2,TRBD1,TRBJ2-3,16,-,TGTGCCAGCAGCTTAGTAAGGGACAGAGATACAGATACGCAGTATTTT,CASSLVRDRDTDTQYF
TRBV9,TRBD1,TRBJ2-7,13,-,TGTGCCAGCAGCGCCGGGACAGGACGGGAGCAGTACTTC,CASSAGTGREQYF
TRBV7-7,-,TRBJ2-5,13,many,TGTGCTAGCAGCTTAGTGGGAGAAGAGACCCAGTACTTC,CASSLVGEETQYF
TRBV20-1,-,TRBJ2-7,14,few,TGCAGTGCTAGAGATCTCGCAGGACACTACGAGCAGTACTTC,CSARDLAGHYEQYF
TRBV4-2,-,TRBJ1-1,14,-,TGTGCCAGCAGCCAGGACGGAGCAGGGACTGAAGCTTTCTTT,CASSQDGAGTEAFF
TRBV5-1,TRBD2,TRBJ2-1,16,-,TGCGCCAGCAGCTTCTCGGGAGGGAAAACCTACAATGAGCAGTTCTTC,CASSFSGGKTYNEQFF
TRBV19,TRBD2,TRBJ2-5,14,-,TGTGCCAGTAGTATTGCGGGGGGCCAAGAGACCCAGTACTTC,CASSIAGGQETQYF
TRBV5-1,-,TRBJ2-1,14,-,TGCGCCAGCAGCTCTTCCTACAGGGACCACGAGCAGTTCTTC,CASSSSYRDHEQFF
TRBV5-1,TRBD2,TRBJ2-3,17,-,TGCGCCAGCAGCTTCGGACTAGCGGGGGGCAGCGGAGATACGCAGTATTTT,CASSFGLAGGSGDTQYF
TRBV5-1,-,TRBJ1-1,15,few,TGCGCCAGCAGCTCCCTCTCTCTAGGCGGCACTGAAGCTTTCTTT,CASSSLSLGGTEAFF
TRBV10-3,-,TRBJ1-2,13,-,TGTGCCATCAGTGAAAGGGCCGTCTGGGGCTACACCTTC,CAISERAVWGYTF
TRBV7-9,TRBD2,TRBJ2-1,15,-,TGTGCCAGCAGCCCCCGGGGGGTCACCTACAATGAGCAGTTCTTC,CASSPRGVTYNEQFF
TRBV12-3/TRBV12-4,-,TRBJ1-2,16,-,TGTGCCAGCAGTTTAAACGGGGGAATTGTTAACTATGGCTACACCTTC,CASSLNGGIVNYGYTF
TRBV10-3,-,TRBJ2-7,15,many,TGTGCCATCAGGACTCAGCTAGGTAGCTCCTACGAGCAGTACTTC,CAIRTQLGSSYEQYF
TRBV20-1,-,TRBJ1-4,14,-,TGCAGTGCTAGCGGGGGAGGGGCTAATGAAAAACTGTTTTTT,CSASGGGANEKLFF
TRBV19,-,TRBJ2-7,12,-,TGTGCCAGTAGTACCCTAGGGATGGTGCAGTACTTC,CASSTLGMVQYF
TRBV5-1,TRBD1,TRBJ2-7,15,-,TGCGCCAGCAGCTCAAACACAGGGGCCACCTACGAGCAGTACTTC,CASSSNTGATYEQYF
TRBV5-1,-,TRBJ2-3,15,-,TGCGCCAGCAGCTTGGCTAACAGAGGGTCGGATACGCAGTATTTT,CASSLANRGSDTQYF
TRBV5-5,-,TRBJ2-7,14,few,TGTGCCAGCACCTTCAACAGGGAGGCCTACGAGCAGTACTTC,CASTFNREAYEQYF
TRBV15,-,TRBJ2-1,15,many,TGTGCCACCAGCAGAGGTGGAACTACCCCCGGGGAGCAGTTCTTC,CATSRGGTTPGEQFF
TRBV7-8,-,TRBJ1-5,16,-,TGTGCCAGCAGCGCAGTCGGCGGGAATAGCAATCAGCCCCAGCATTTT,CASSAVGGNSNQPQHF
TRBV12-5,-,TRBJ2-1,17,-,TGTGCTAGTGGGCTGTGGACTGCCCCCAGCTCCTACAATGAGCAGTTCTTC,CASGLWTAPSSYNEQFF
TRBV12-3/TRBV12-4,-,TRBJ1-4,12,few,TGTGCCAGCAGTTTTGGCAGTGAAAAACTGTTTTTT,CASSFGSEKLFF
TRBV5-1,TRBD2,TRBJ2-1,24,few,TGCGCCAGCAGCAAAGCTCCGGGACTAGCGGGGGGCCGACCTCTCATCGCCCTGATTAATGAGCAGTTCTTC,CASSKAPGLAGGRPLIALINEQFF
TRBV20-1,-,TRBJ1-1,14,few,TGCAGTGCTCCGAAGGCACATTTGAACACTGAAGCTTTCTTT,CSAPKAHLNTEAFF
TRBV5-5,-,TRBJ2-3,14,few,TGTGCCAGCAGCTTGTCGCCGCTTGACCCCATGCAGTATTTT,CASSLSPLDPMQYF
TRBV20-1,TRBD1,TRBJ1-5,15,-,TGCAGTGCTAGAGACAACAGGGGAGGAGGTCAGCCCCAGCATTTT,CSARDNRGGGQPQHF
TRBV27,TRBD1,TRBJ2-3,15,-,TGTGCCAGCAGTTTATGGGGACAGGGCACAGATACGCAGTATTTT,CASSLWGQGTDTQYF
TRBV6-1,-,TRBJ1-1,18,-,TGTGCCAGCAGCCCAACATCTCTAGGACAGACGTATCACACTGAAGCTTTCTTT,CASSPTSLGQTYHTEAFF
TRBV10-1,-,TRBJ2-2,15,many,TGCGCCAGCAGTGACAGGACATCGAACACCGGGGAGCTGTTTTTT,CASSDRTSNTGELFF
TRBV20-1,-,TRBJ2-7,12,-,TGCAGTGCTACCCGGACGTCTTACGAGCAGTACTTC,CSATRTSYEQYF
TRBV6-5,TRBD1,TRBJ1-6,14,-,TGTGCCAGCACCCAGGGACAGATTAATTCACCCCTCCACTTT,CASTQGQINSPLHF
TRBV5-1,-,TRBJ2-5,14,many,TGCGCCAGCAGCTTGTACCGATCGCAAGAGACCCAGTACTTC,CASSLYRSQETQYF
TRBV5-1,-,TRBJ2-1,11,few,TGCGCCAGCAGGCAAGTTTTGGAGCAGTTCTTC,CASRQVLEQFF
TRBV7-6,-,TRBJ2-7,15,few,TGTGCCAGCAGCTTAGAGGACAGGGAGGGCTACGAGCAGTACTTC,CASSLEDREGYEQYF